These 5 T cell receptor beta chains were all obtained from the same sample, sequenced in a study of cytomegalovirus exposure and HLA in healthy donors. The PCR used 60 Vbeta and 13 Jbeta primers. This table comes from immunoSEQ multiplex PCR, and its TCRdb copy is limited to in-frame clones, with some not included. This table has approximately 170,000 clones, about 71% appearing once. The sequenced sample was PBMCs. The receptors stem from a woman in her forties in good health and CMV-seropositive.

The chain links TRBV28 to TRBJ1-1; unclear D gene. The CDR3 spans 13 residues. The ends were cut back, 8 bases at V and 1 base at J, with 11 bases in the middle. The germline V gene has CDR1 MDHEN and CDR2 SYDVKM. CDR3 loop: CASLLQTNTEAFF. CDR3 DNA: TGTGCCAGCTTATTACAGACGAACACTGAAGCTTTCTTT.

The gene calls are TRBV15 and TRBJ1-5, with TRBD1 identical over 8 bases. This CDR3 has 17 amino acids. With 0 bases clipped from V and 1 base from J, the junction kept 5 bases outside the gene matches. Germline V gene sequence: CDR1 LNHNV, CDR2 YYDKDF (reference sequence). CDR3 in amino acids: CATSRDHRGESNQPQHF. CDR3 nucleotides: TGTGCCACCAGCAGAGACCACAGGGGGGAAAGCAATCAGCCCCAGCATTTT.

The genes are TRBV27 and TRBJ2-7; 7 bases fit TRBD1. The junction had 4 bases not matched to a gene; V was cut back by 5 bases and J by 0 bases. Germline assignment: CDR1 MNHEY and CDR2 SMNVEV (reference sequence). This CDR3 comprises 14 residues. The DNA for the CDR3 is TGTGCCAGCAGTGTCGGGACAGACTCCTACGAGCAGTACTTC. This encodes CASSVGTDSYEQYF.

As to this clone: One end of the junction varies from germline; a read error may be responsible. The chain has TRBV6-5 and TRBJ1-6; D remains ambiguous. The CDR3 consists of 15 residues. Germline lookup yields CDR1 MNHEY and CDR2 SVGAGI. CDR3 DNA: TGTGCCAGCAGTTACTCGAGTTCTGTTTATTCACCCCTCAACTTT. The encoded protein is CASSYSSSVYSPLNF.

This clone was recorded a few times. This rearrangement joins TRBV7-9 to TRBJ1-4; D is possibly TRBD1 (6 bases). This CDR3 is 14 amino acids long. Germline CDR1 reads SEHNR; CDR2 reads FQNEAQ (reference sequence). The V gene lost 2 bases and the J gene lost 5 bases, with 9 bases spanning the gap. Written as DNA, the CDR3 is TGTGCCAGCAGCTTAAGCGGGACAAATGAAAAACTGTTTTTT. It translates to CASSLSGTNEKLFF.